The 5 T cell receptor beta chains in this list originate from one sample, sequenced in a study of PD-1 blockade in classical Hodgkin lymphoma. Every patient experienced relapse after autologous stem cell transplantation, and brentuximab vedotin exposure varied. Clones were read by immunoSEQ multiplex PCR, and TCRdb kept only the in-frame ones, dropping some. The repertoire has some 150,000 clones, around 84% of them found once; the top ten carry about 9.2%. The specimen was peripheral blood mononuclear cells (PBMCs), collected before the second cycle of nivolumab. The receptors stem from a human donor with classical Hodgkin lymphoma.

The chain joins TRBV7-3 to TRBJ2-5; D gene uncertain. This CDR3 is 12 amino acids long. CDR1 is SGHTA and CDR2 is FQGTGA in the germline V gene. Trimming took 2 bases from V and 5 from J, leaving 6 bases between them. CDR3: CASSLPWETQYF. In DNA, the CDR3 is TGTGCCAGCAGCTTACCATGGGAGACCCAGTACTTC.

The rearrangement uses TRBV9 and TRBJ2-7; 8 bases align to TRBD2. J gave up 2 bases and V 2 bases, and 6 bases lay outside the gene matches. The CDR3 covers 15 residues. Germline V CDR1 and CDR2: SGDLS, YYNGEE. The CDR3 region is CASSVGGAGPYEQYF. The CDR3 nucleotides are TGTGCCAGCAGCGTCGGGGGGGCTGGGCCCTACGAGCAGTACTTC.

The chain uses TRBV7-2 and TRBJ2-3, with D possibly matching TRBD2 (6 bases). Looked up from germline, CDR1 is SGHTA and CDR2 is FQGNSA. V was pared by 7 bases and J by 0 bases, with 11 bases between. This CDR3 region has 14 residues. CDR3 residues: CASTTSTSTDTQYF. The CDR3 DNA sequence: TGTGCCAGCACGACTAGTACTAGCACAGATACGCAGTATTTT.

J is TRBJ1-3 and V is TRBV5-1; D ambiguous. The CDR3 covers 16 residues. With 0 bases removed from V and 4 bases from J, the gap between germline ends came to 14 bases. CDR1 and CDR2 (germline): SGHRS, YFSETQ. The CDR3 nucleotides are TGCGCCAGCAGCTTGGGTGTGGGCGCAAGCGGAAACACCATATATTTT. Its translation is CASSLGVGASGNTIYF.

This chain links TRBV2 with TRBJ1-4, with D possibly being TRBD1 (5 bases). Trimming removed 3 bases at V and 8 bases at J, with 7 bases between. Germline CDR1 and CDR2: SNHLY and FYNNEI. This CDR3 spans 12 amino acids. The CDR3 DNA reads as TGTGCCAGCAGTGATTGGGGCGAAAAACTGTTTTTT. Translating gives CASSDWGEKLFF.